This T cell receptor beta chain was profiled in a study of blood T cell repertoires in COVID-19 (dated by TCRdb to between 2020 and 2021). Some background on the complete study: Samples covering the acute and convalescent phases of COVID-19 were provided by collaborators in the United States, Italy and Spain. The prospective study material was composed of cDNA or gDNA derived from T cells, B-cell-depleted T cells, or PBMCs. The dataset comprised deeply sampled blood TCRbeta repertoires from subjects exposed to, actively infected with, or recovered from COVID-19. The repertoires were released in a freely available public database meant as a resource for research on the immune response to SARS-CoV-2. Samples came from the ongoing ImmuneRACE study (first 160 participants) plus 1,254 subjects from 6 global collaborators. The sample metadata nearly always contained a de-identified subject ID, COVID-19 status, age in years and sex. Where available, HLA class I and class II types were taken from metadata supplied by the sample provider and were not determined by assay-based typing. Beyond this particular receptor, the publication reports: The quantity of clinical and demographic metadata differed by source and by participant and was supplied without curation.

The immunoSEQ Assay, a bias-controlled multiplex PCR, was used to amplify TCRbeta CDR3 regions from genomic DNA. Concerning the study's data processing: The number of nucleated cells in each sample was estimated by amplification of reference gene primers within the assay. To quantify the absolute abundance of each unique TCRbeta CDR3 rearrangement, sequence reads were collapsed and filtered. For each sample, productive Simpson clonality was calculated as the square root of Simpson's diversity index over productive rearrangements. In TCRdb, the immuneACCESS table is reduced to in-frame sequences with V and J assigned. These tables do not hold every clone; where another copy was compared, an unresolved V gene accounts for under half, and the others remain unexplained. That table furnishes V, J and clone size, whereas the DNA furnished D and trimming. Within this sample are 250,000 to 350,000 clones, with roughly nine tenths of them counted one time only. Approximately 18% of the sample belongs to the ten largest clones.

In regard to this clone: Its antigen remains unidentified. Within one base of it there is no much larger clone, and no base qualities were kept.

In the prospective study, participants were roughly 18 to 100 years old, resided in 25 or so geographic areas of the United States, and were enrolled through a virtual design. In the prospective study, participants were assigned to cohorts based on the clinical history participants reported in a screening survey and a study questionnaire. Recovered participants in ImmuneRACE Cohort 3 were defined by two consecutive negative NP/OP PCR tests, clearance by a healthcare professional, or resolution of symptoms. Each participant in the prospective study had whole blood, serum and a nasopharyngeal or oropharyngeal swab collected by mobile phlebotomists. Additional blood draws and questionnaires over an approximately 2-month period could optionally be provided by prospective study participants. Prospective study blood samples were shipped either frozen or at room temperature before DNA extraction. V ends up 0 bases short and J 5 bases short, with an unmatched junction base count of 4. CDR1 and CDR2 (MGHRA, YSYEKL) derive from the germline V gene. CDR3 length: 15 amino acids, cysteine to phenylalanine. Only the CDR3 DNA stays, 45 bases, in frame from base 1.

Sequencing used PBMCs or T cells enriched from blood (not recorded which). The origin of this receptor is a woman in her thirties who had recovered from COVID-19. Recombination connected TRBV4-1 to TRBJ2-5; 9 bases in between match TRBD1. The CDR3 in this case is CASSQETGGSETQYF. In nucleotide form, the sequence is TGCGCCAGCAGCCAAGAGACAGGGGGAAGTGAGACCCAGTACTTC.